This TCR beta chain was identified in a study of blood T cell repertoires in COVID-19. On the study more broadly: Collection of acute and convalescent COVID-19 samples took place in the United States, Italy and Spain. PBMCs, B-cell-depleted T cells, or T cells were the source of the cDNA or gDNA that made up the material.

How the authors handled the data: Cell counts per sample came from amplifying reference gene primers. Assay used: immunoSEQ multiplex PCR; TCRdb lists only in-frame clones, some missing. That table is the source of V, J and clone size, and D and trimming were worked out from the DNA. The data contain just over 200,000 clones, around 81% of them singletons. V shed 3 bases, J shed 5 bases, and the junction held 8 bases outside the gene matches. Per the germline V gene, CDR1 is SGDLS and CDR2 is YYNGEE. CDR3 length: 15 amino acids. Sequenced: peripheral blood. This receptor was identified in a woman in her 70s with acute or convalescent COVID-19. This chain uses TRBV9 with TRBJ2-5; 9 nucleotides align to TRBD2. The CDR3 DNA reads as TGTGCCAGCAGCGATCGCGGGAGGGTCGGGGAGACCCAGTACTTC. Residues: CASSDRGRVGETQYF.